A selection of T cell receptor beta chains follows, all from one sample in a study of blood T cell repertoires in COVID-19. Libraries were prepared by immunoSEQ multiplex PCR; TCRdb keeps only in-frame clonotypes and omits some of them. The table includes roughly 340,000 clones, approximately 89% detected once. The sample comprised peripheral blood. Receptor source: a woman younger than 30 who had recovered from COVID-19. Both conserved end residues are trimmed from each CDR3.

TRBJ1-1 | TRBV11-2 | ASSLSGLNTEAF
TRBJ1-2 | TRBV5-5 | ASSPRRARGESNYGYT
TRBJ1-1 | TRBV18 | ASSQQQGVWNTEAF
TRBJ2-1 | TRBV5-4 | ASSLGLLENNEQF
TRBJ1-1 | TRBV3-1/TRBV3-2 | ASSQVLLSGGPNTEAF
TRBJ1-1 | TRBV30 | AWSVTRGTEAF
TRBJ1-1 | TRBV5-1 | ASSFSGTGGTEAF
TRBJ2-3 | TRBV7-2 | ASSTSGLANTDTQY
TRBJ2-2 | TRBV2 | ASRGQGFTGELF
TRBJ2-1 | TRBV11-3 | ASSPGTSGRSSYNEQF
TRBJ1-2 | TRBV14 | ASSQDYGQGYGYT
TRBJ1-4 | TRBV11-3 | ASSPDPMREKLF
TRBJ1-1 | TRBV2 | ASFHAPRTGYGAF
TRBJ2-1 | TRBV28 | ASSTRRGLPYNEQF
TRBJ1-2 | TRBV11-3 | ASSLDFLEGAANYGYT
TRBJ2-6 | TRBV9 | ASSFRAGSGANVLT
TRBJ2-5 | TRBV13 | ASSLLLVGRETQY
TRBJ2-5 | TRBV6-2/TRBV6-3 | ASSYQFLQTGRQETQY
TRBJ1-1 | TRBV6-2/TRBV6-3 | ASSPDRALRAEAF
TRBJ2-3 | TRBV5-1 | ASSSGTRGDTQY
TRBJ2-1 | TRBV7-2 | ASSARGWQGANEQF
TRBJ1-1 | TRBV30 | AWSPRAEAF
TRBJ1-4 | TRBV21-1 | ASKCVGQPREKLF
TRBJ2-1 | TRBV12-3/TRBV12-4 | ASSFSTAKQF
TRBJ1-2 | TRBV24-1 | ATADRGFDGYT
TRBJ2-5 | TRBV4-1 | ASSLGPAFGQETQY
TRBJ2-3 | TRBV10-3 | AISGSRDSTDTQY
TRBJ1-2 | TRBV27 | ASSTRAGDYGYT
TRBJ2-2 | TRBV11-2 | ASSPTFIAGVLGELF
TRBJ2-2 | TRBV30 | AWSPSGRRFGNTGELF
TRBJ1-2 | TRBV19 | ASSTPGQGTHLYGYT
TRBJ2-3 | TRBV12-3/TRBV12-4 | ASSGQVTDTQY
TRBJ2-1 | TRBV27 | ASSYSLAGVGEQF
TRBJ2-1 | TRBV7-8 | ASSLGPSGMGEQF
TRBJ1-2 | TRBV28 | ASSFGTVGFAGYT
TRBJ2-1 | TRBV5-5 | ASSALAGASYNEQF
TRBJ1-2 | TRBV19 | ASSADTNYGYT